This T cell receptor (beta chain) is from a study of cytomegalovirus exposure and HLA in healthy donors. Study results and caveats: Later on, a genetic analysis was performed. It linked a missense variant in DCLRE1C with V- and J-gene trimming of TCR beta.

The study ran its PCR with 60 Vbeta and 13 Jbeta primers. The assay was immunoSEQ multiplex PCR, and TCRdb's table has in-frame clones only and misses some. The sample includes 150,000 to 200,000 clones, about three quarters of them seen just once. Germline trimming cut 1 base from V and 1 base from J; bases unmatched to any gene: 11. This CDR3 has 18 residues. CDR1 LGHNA and CDR2 YNFKEQ come from the germline V gene. Turning to this clone: Its antigen is not identified.

Material for sequencing was PBMCs. This clonotype originated in a woman between 40 and 55 years old in good health and CMV-seropositive. The V gene is TRBV4-2, the J gene TRBJ2-7; 9 nucleotides agree with TRBD2. The CDR3 region is CASSQAASTSGESYEQYF. The CDR3 nucleotides are TGTGCCAGCAGCCAAGCCGCCTCGACTAGCGGTGAATCCTACGAGCAGTACTTC.